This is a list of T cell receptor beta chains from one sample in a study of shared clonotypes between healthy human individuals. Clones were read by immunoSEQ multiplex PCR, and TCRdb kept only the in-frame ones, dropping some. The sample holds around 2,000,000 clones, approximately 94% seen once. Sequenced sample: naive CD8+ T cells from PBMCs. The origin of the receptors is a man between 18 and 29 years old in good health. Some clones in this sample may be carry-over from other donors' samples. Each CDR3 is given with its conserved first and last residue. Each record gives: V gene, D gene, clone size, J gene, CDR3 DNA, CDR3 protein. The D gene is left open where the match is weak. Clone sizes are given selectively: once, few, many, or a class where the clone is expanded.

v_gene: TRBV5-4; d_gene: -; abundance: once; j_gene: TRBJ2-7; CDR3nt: TGTGCCAGCAGCTTCTATGGAGACCCCCGGAGGGAGCAGTACTTC; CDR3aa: CASSFYGDPRREQYF
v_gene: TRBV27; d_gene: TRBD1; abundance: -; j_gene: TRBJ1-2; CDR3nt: TGTGCCAGCCGAGCCGGACAGGGGGCTTACGGCTACACCTTC; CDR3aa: CASRAGQGAYGYTF
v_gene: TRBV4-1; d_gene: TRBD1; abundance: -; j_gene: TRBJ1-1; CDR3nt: TGCGCCAGCAGCCAAGTCGGGACAGGTAAAGTAGGAGCTTTCTTT; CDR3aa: CASSQVGTGKVGAFF
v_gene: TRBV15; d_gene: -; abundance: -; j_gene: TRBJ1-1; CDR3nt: TGTGCCACCAGCAGAGGGGGCAACACTGAAGCTTTCTTT; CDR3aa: CATSRGGNTEAFF
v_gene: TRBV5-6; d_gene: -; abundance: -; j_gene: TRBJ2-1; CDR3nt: TGTGCCAGCAGCGGTCCACACCGCAATGAGCAGTTCTTC; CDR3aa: CASSGPHRNEQFF
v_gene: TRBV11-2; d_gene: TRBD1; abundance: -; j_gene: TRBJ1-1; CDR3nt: TGTGCCAGCAGCTTGGGGGACAGGGGGAGGGATACTGAAGCTTTCTTT; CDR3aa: CASSLGDRGRDTEAFF
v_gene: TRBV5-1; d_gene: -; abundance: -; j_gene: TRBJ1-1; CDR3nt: TGCGCCAGCAGAGGAGGGGCATCTCACACTGAAGCTTTCTTT; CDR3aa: CASRGGASHTEAFF
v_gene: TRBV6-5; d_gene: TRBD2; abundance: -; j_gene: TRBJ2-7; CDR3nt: TGTGCCAGCAGTTACTCGATTGGACTAGCATCCTACGAGCAGTACTTC; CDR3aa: CASSYSIGLASYEQYF
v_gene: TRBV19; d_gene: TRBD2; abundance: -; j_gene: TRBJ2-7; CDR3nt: TGTGCCAGTAGTGCGCGGGAGGGCCTCTACGAGCAGTACTTC; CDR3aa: CASSAREGLYEQYF
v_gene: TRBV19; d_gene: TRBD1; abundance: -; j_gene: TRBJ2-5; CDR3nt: TGTGCCAGTAGTATGTCTGGACAGGGACTCAGGGAGACCCAGTACTTC; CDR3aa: CASSMSGQGLRETQYF
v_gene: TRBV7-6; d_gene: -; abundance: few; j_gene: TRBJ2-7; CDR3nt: TGTGCCAGCAGCTTATCGTCGAACCTCGGGGAGCAGTACTTC; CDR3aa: CASSLSSNLGEQYF
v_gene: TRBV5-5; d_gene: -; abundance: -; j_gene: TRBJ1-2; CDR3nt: TGTGCCAGCATCCCGTGGGGAGGGTTTGGCTACACCTTC; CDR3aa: CASIPWGGFGYTF
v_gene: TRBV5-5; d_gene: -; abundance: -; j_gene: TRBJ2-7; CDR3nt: TGTGCCAGCAGCTTGACACGCACGGGCGAGCAGTACTTC; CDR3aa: CASSLTRTGEQYF
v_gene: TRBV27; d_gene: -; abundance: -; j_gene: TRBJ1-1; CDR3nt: TGTGCCAGCAGTCCCGGCCGACGTAGGGAGGCTTTCTTT; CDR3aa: CASSPGRRREAFF
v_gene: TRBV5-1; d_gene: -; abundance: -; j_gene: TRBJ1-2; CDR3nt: TGCGCCAGCAGCTTGGCCGCGACAGTGATGTTTAACTATGGCTACACCTTC; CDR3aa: CASSLAATVMFNYGYTF
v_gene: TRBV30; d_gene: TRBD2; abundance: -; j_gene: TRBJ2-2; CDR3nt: TGTGCCTGGAAGGGGCTAGCGGGATTCACCGGGGAGCTGTTTTTT; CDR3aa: CAWKGLAGFTGELFF
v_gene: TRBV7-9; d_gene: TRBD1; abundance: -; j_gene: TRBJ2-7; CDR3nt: TGTGCCAGCAGCGGTCCGGGACAGGGGGCCTACGAGCAGTACTTC; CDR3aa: CASSGPGQGAYEQYF
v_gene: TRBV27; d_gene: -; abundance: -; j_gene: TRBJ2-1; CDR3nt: TGTGCCAGAGGAGCCTCCTACAATGAGCAGTTCTTC; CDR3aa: CARGASYNEQFF
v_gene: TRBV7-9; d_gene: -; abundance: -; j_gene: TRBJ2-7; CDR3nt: TGTGCCAGCAGCTTAGCCCCGGGACCATTCTACGAGCAGTACTTC; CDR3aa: CASSLAPGPFYEQYF
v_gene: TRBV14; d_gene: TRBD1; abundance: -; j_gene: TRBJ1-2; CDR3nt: TGTGCCAGCAGCCCGGGACAGGCTCCTAACTATGGCTACACCTTC; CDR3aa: CASSPGQAPNYGYTF
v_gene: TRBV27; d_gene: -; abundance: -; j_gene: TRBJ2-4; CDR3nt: TGTGCCAGCAGTCCTCGCCTCGGCCTGGGCAAAAACATTCAGTACTTC; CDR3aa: CASSPRLGLGKNIQYF
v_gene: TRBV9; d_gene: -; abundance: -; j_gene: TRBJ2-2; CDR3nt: TGTGCCAGCAGCGTCACCGGACTGGGCGGGGAGCTGTTTTTT; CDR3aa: CASSVTGLGGELFF
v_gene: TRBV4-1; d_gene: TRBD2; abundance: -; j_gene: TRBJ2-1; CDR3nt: TGCGCCAGCAGCCTACTAGCGGGATACAACAATGAGCAGTTCTTC; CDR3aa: CASSLLAGYNNEQFF
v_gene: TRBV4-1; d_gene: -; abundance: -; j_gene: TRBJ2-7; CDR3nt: TGCGCCAGCAGCCAAGATAGTATGCGGTCACAGTCCTACGAGCAGTACTTC; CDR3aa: CASSQDSMRSQSYEQYF
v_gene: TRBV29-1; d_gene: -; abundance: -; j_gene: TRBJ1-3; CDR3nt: TGCAGCGCCGGACCCAGTTACGAAAACACCATATATTTT; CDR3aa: CSAGPSYENTIYF
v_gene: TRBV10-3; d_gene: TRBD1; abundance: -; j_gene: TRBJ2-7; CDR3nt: TGTGCCATCACCCAAAACGGACAGGGGAGCTCCTACGAGCAGTACTTC; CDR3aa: CAITQNGQGSSYEQYF
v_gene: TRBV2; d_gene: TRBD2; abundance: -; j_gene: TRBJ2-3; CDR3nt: TGTGCCAGCAGCCCTGGTACTAGCGGGAGGTCCCGCACAGATACGCAGTATTTT; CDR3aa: CASSPGTSGRSRTDTQYF
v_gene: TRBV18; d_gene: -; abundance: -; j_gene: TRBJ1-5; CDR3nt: TGTGCCAGCTCGCCATATAGCAATCAGCCCCAGCATTTT; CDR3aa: CASSPYSNQPQHF
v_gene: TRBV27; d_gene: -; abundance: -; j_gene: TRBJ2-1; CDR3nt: TGTGCCAGCAGTTTAAAACTGGGGCATGAGCAGTTCTTC; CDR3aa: CASSLKLGHEQFF
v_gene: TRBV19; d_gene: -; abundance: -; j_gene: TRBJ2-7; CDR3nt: TGTGCCAGTAGCCTTACGGATTCCTACGAGCAGTACTTC; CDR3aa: CASSLTDSYEQYF
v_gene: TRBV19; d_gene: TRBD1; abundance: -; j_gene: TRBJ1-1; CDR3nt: TGTGCCAGTAGTAAAGCAGGGGGGACTGAAGCTTTCTTT; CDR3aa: CASSKAGGTEAFF
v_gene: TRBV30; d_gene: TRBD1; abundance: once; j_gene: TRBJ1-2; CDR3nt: TGTGCCTGGTCCCTCGGGACAGGCGGCGGCTACACCTTC; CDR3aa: CAWSLGTGGGYTF
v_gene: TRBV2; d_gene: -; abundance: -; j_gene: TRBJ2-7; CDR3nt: TGTGCCAGCGGGAATCACGAGCAGTACTTC; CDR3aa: CASGNHEQYF
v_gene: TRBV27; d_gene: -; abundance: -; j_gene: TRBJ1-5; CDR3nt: TGTGCCAGCAGTTTTCAGGGCTTCAATCAGCCCCAGCATTTT; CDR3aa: CASSFQGFNQPQHF
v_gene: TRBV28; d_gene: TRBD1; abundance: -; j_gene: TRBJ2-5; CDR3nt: TGTGCCAGCAGTGGGACAGGGGACGCCCAAGAGACCCAGTACTTC; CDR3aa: CASSGTGDAQETQYF
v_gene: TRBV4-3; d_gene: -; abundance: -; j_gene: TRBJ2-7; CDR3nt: TGCGCCAGCAGCCAAGGGATATCTTTCTCCTACGAGCAGTACTTC; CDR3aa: CASSQGISFSYEQYF
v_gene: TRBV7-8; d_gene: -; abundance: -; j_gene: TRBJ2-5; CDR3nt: TGTGCCAGCAGCATGTCCGGGACGACCTGGGTAAAAACCCAGTACTTC; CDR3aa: CASSMSGTTWVKTQYF
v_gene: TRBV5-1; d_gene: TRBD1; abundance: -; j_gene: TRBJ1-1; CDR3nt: TGCGCCAGCAGAACAGGGGGCGCGGGAAACACTGAAGCTTTCTTT; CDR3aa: CASRTGGAGNTEAFF
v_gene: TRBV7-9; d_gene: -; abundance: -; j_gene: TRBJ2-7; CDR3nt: TGTGCCAGCAGCGAAAACATCCGGGATCGAACCTACGAGCAGTACTTC; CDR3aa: CASSENIRDRTYEQYF
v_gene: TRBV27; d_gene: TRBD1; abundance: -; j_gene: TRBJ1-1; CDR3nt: TGTGCCAGCAGGTTAGGACAGGGCTTACTTTCTGAAGCTTTCTTT; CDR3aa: CASRLGQGLLSEAFF
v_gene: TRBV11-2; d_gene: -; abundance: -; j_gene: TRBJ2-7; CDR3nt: TGTGCCAGCAGCTTAGATCAAAATGGGTGGGAGCAGTACTTC; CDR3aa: CASSLDQNGWEQYF
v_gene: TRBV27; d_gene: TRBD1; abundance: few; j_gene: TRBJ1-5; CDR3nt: TGTGCCAGCAGCTGGACAGGGGGCGATCAGCCCCAGCATTTT; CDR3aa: CASSWTGGDQPQHF